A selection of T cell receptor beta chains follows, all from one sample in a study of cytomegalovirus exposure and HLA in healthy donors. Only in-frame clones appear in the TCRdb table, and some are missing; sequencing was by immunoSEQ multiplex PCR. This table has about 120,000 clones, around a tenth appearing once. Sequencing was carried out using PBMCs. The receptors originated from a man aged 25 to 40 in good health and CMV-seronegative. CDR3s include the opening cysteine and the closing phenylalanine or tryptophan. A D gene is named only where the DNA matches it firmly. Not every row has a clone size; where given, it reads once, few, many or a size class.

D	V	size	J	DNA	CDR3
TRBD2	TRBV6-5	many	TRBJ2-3	TGTGCCAGCAGTGGACTAGCGGGGGGGCCAGATACGCAGTATTTT	CASSGLAGGPDTQYF
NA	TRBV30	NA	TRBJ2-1	TGTGCCTGGAGTGCCAGTTTATCCCCCATCTACAATGAGCAGTTCTTC	CAWSASLSPIYNEQFF
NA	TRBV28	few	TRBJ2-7	TGTGCCAGCAGCCTGAACTACGAGCAGTACTTC	CASSLNYEQYF
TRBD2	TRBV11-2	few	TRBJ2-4	TGTGCCAGCAGCTTTCGTTTGGCGGGAGGGCCCCCTGGTCAGTACTTC	CASSFRLAGGPPGQYF
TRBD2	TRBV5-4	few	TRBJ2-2	TGTGCCAGCAGCTTGGCAGGACTAGCGAGGAACACCGGGGAGCTGTTTTTT	CASSLAGLARNTGELFF
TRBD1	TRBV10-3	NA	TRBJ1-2	TGTGCCATCAGTGGGGGACAGGGGGTTAACTATGGCTACACCTTC	CAISGGQGVNYGYTF
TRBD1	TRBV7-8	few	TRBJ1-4	TGTGCCAGCAGCTTAGACGACCGTGGTGGACAGGGGGCGCCTGTTGAAAAACTGTTTTTT	CASSLDDRGGQGAPVEKLFF
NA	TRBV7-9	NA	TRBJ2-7	TGTGCCAGCAGCCGCAGTGAAGCGGAGGCCCCCTACGAGCAGTACTTC	CASSRSEAEAPYEQYF
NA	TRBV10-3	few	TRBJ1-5	TGTGCCATCAGTGAATACAGGGACCAGCCCCAGCATTTT	CAISEYRDQPQHF
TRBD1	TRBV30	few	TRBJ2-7	TGTGCCTGGAGAGGGACAGGGGTCGTGGCGCAGTACTTC	CAWRGTGVVAQYF
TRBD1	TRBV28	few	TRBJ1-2	TGTGCCAGCAGTTTAGCGGATGCCACAGGGGCTAACTATGGCTACACCTTC	CASSLADATGANYGYTF
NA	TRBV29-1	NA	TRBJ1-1	TGCAGCGTTGAGGTGGGGCAGCTGAACACTGAAGCTTTCTTT	CSVEVGQLNTEAFF
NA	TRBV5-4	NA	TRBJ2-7	TGTGCCAGCAGCTTGGCCTCGAGACAGACCTACGAGCAGTACTTC	CASSLASRQTYEQYF
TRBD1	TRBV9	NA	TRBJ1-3	TGTGCCAGCGGGGACAGCTCTGGAAACACCATATATTTT	CASGDSSGNTIYF
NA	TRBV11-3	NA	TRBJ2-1	TGTGCCAGCAGCTTAGTCGAAGGGGCCGCTACAAATGAGCAGTTCTTC	CASSLVEGAATNEQFF
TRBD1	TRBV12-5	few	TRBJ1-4	TGTGCTAGTGGTTTGGGCGGACAGGCAAATAATGAAAAACTGTTTTTT	CASGLGGQANNEKLFF
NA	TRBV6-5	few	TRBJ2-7	TGTGCCAGCAGATTCAGGGCCCCTAGCTCCTACGAGCAGTACTTC	CASRFRAPSSYEQYF
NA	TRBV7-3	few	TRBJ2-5	TGTGCCAGCAGCTTAACGGGGGCAAGGCAAGAGACCCAGTACTTC	CASSLTGARQETQYF
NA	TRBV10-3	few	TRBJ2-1	TGTGCCATCAGTGAGTCGACGTTCGACAGTTACAATGAGCAGTTCTTC	CAISESTFDSYNEQFF
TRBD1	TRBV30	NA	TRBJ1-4	TGTGCCTGGAGAACAGGGGCGAATGAAAAACTGTTTTTT	CAWRTGANEKLFF
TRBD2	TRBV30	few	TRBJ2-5	TGTGCCTGGAGTCTAGCGGTGCTGGAGACCCAGTACTTC	CAWSLAVLETQYF
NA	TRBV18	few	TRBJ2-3	TGTGCCAGCTCACCCCGGCAGGAAAGCACAGATACGCAGTATTTT	CASSPRQESTDTQYF
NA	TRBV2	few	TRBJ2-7	TGTGCCAGCAGTGAAAGTCAGGTGAGCTCCTACGAGCAGTACTTC	CASSESQVSSYEQYF
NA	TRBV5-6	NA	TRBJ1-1	TGTGCCAGCAGCTTGCCCCAGGGAGGCACTGAAGCTTTCTTT	CASSLPQGGTEAFF
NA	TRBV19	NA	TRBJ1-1	TGTGCCAGTAGTATTCTGGCACACACTGAAGCTTTCTTT	CASSILAHTEAFF
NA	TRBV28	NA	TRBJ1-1	TGTGCCAGCAGCCCACTTGACACTTTGAACACTGAAGCTTTCTTT	CASSPLDTLNTEAFF
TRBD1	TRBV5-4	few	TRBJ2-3	TGTGCCAGCAGCTTTAACAGGGGAGGCACAGATACGCAGTATTTT	CASSFNRGGTDTQYF
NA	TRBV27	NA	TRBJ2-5	TGTGCCAGCAGTTTATCGTCGGGGGAAGAGACCCAGTACTTC	CASSLSSGEETQYF
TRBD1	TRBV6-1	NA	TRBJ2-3	TGTGCCAGCAGTGATCGGGACAGAGATACGCAGTATTTT	CASSDRDRDTQYF
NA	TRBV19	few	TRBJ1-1	TGTGCCAGTAACCCGACAGACCACACTGAAGCTTTCTTT	CASNPTDHTEAFF
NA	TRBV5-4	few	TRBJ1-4	TGTGCCAGCAGCATTACAGGGAGGGGGACTAATGAAAAACTGTTTTTT	CASSITGRGTNEKLFF
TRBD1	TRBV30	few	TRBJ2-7	TGTGCCTGGAGTGCGGGACAGGGGGCCTTCGAGCAGTACTTC	CAWSAGQGAFEQYF
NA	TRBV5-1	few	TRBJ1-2	TGCGCCAGCAGCTTGGGTCTTTCCTATGGCTACACCTTC	CASSLGLSYGYTF
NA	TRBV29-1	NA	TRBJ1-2	TGCAGCGTGTCAGCGGCAGCCTATGGCTACACCTTC	CSVSAAAYGYTF
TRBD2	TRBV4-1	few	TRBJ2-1	TGCGCCAGCAGCCAAGCGCTAGCGGGGGGGTCTCCCTCCTACAATGAGCAGTTCTTC	CASSQALAGGSPSYNEQFF
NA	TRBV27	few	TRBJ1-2	TGTGCCAGCAGGAAGACAGAAGGGGCCTATGGCTACACCTTC	CASRKTEGAYGYTF
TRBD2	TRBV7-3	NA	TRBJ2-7	TGTGCCAGCAGCTTAATAGCGGGTGACTACGAGCAGTACTTC	CASSLIAGDYEQYF
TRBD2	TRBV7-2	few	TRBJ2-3	TGTGCCAGCAGCTTAGAGCTTTTAGCGGGGGGGGTAGCGGATACGCAGTATTTT	CASSLELLAGGVADTQYF
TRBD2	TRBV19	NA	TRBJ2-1	TGTGCCAGTACTAACGGCGGGAGTTCCTACAATGAGCAGTTCTTC	CASTNGGSSYNEQFF
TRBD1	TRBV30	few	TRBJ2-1	TGTGCCTTCCGACAGGGGTACTCCTACAATGAGCAGTTCTTC	CAFRQGYSYNEQFF
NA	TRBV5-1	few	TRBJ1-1	TGCGCCAGCAGCCTGGACGGTATGAACACTGAAGCTTTCTTT	CASSLDGMNTEAFF
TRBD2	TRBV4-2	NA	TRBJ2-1	TGTGCCAGCAGCCTGAGGACTAGCCCCTACAATGAGCAGTTCTTC	CASSLRTSPYNEQFF
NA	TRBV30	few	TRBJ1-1	TGTGCCAGTCGCGGGGGGTCCACTGAAGCTTTCTTT	CASRGGSTEAFF
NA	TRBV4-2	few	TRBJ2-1	TGTGCCAGCTCAATAAGGGCGGACAGCTCCTACAATGAGCAGTTCTTC	CASSIRADSSYNEQFF
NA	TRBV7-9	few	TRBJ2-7	TGTGCCAGCAGCTTAGCAATCCTGGTGGACAGAGACTACGAGCAGTACTTC	CASSLAILVDRDYEQYF
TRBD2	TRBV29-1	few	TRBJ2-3	TGCAGCGCTACTACCGGGACTAGCGGGCTTTTCACAGATACGCAGTATTTT	CSATTGTSGLFTDTQYF
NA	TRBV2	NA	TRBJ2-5	TGTGCCAGCACTAGCCAGGTGGGCCAGTACTTC	CASTSQVGQYF
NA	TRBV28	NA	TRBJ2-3	TGTGCCAGCAGTTTAGCAACTAGCACAGATACGCAGTATTTT	CASSLATSTDTQYF
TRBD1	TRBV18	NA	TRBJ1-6	TGTGCCAGCTCTAAGACAAGACAGGGGTTTAATTCACCCCTCCACTTT	CASSKTRQGFNSPLHF
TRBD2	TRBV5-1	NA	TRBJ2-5	TGCGCCAGCAGCTCACTAGCGGGAGCAAAGACCCAGTACTTC	CASSSLAGAKTQYF
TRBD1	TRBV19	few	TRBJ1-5	TGTGCCAGTAGGAGTCAGGGGGCTGGCAATCAGCCCCAGCATTTT	CASRSQGAGNQPQHF